The rows below give T cell receptor beta chains drawn from one sample of a study of cytomegalovirus exposure and HLA in healthy donors. Clones were sequenced by immunoSEQ multiplex PCR, and TCRdb holds only the in-frame ones, with some missing. The table lists about 170,000 clones, 73% of them singletons. The sample consisted of PBMCs. These receptor sequences come from a woman between 18 and 29 years old in good health and CMV-seropositive. Both conserved end residues are part of each CDR3. Each record gives: CDR3 DNA, CDR3 protein, clone size, V gene, J gene, D gene. A D gene is named only where the DNA matches it firmly. The listing skips clone size in some rows; elsewhere it reads once, few, many or a size class.

DNA: TGCGCCAGCAGCTTGGAACAGGGTATAGGTGTTCGGTTCTTC; CDR3: CASSLEQGIGVRFF; size: few; V: TRBV5-1; J: TRBJ2-1; D: -
DNA: TGTGCCAGCACCGGGACAGGGGGCGCATACGTTGGCTACACCTTC; CDR3: CASTGTGGAYVGYTF; size: few; V: TRBV2; J: TRBJ1-2; D: TRBD1
DNA: TGTGCCAGCAGTTACGACCCGGGGAGCACTGAAGCTTTCTTT; CDR3: CASSYDPGSTEAFF; size: few; V: TRBV6-5; J: TRBJ1-1; D: -
DNA: TGTGCCAGCTCGCCGGGACAGCAAGAGACCCAGTACTTC; CDR3: CASSPGQQETQYF; size: -; V: TRBV18; J: TRBJ2-5; D: TRBD1
DNA: TGCAGCGTTGCGCGGGGGGGCCCTATTAGCTCCTACAATGAGCAGTTCTTC; CDR3: CSVARGGPISSYNEQFF; size: -; V: TRBV29-1; J: TRBJ2-1; D: TRBD2
DNA: TGTGCCAGCAGCTTACCAGGGGGGAACACTGAAGCTTTCTTT; CDR3: CASSLPGGNTEAFF; size: -; V: TRBV7-9; J: TRBJ1-1; D: TRBD1
DNA: TGTGCCAGCAGCTGGAGAGCCGGAGTAGGCGAGCAGTACTTC; CDR3: CASSWRAGVGEQYF; size: -; V: TRBV5-6; J: TRBJ2-7; D: -
DNA: TGTGCCAGCAGCTTAGGGACAGGGGAAGAGCAGTACTTC; CDR3: CASSLGTGEEQYF; size: -; V: TRBV13; J: TRBJ2-7; D: TRBD1
DNA: TGTGCCAGCAGCACTGATAGCAATCAGCCCCAGCATTTT; CDR3: CASSTDSNQPQHF; size: -; V: TRBV2; J: TRBJ1-5; D: -
DNA: TGTGCCAGCAGCTTATTTAGCGGGGGAACAAAAGATACGCAGTATTTT; CDR3: CASSLFSGGTKDTQYF; size: few; V: TRBV7-2; J: TRBJ2-3; D: TRBD2
DNA: TGTGCCAGCAGCGTAGGAGGGCGGGGGAGCACAGATACGCAGTATTTT; CDR3: CASSVGGRGSTDTQYF; size: -; V: TRBV9; J: TRBJ2-3; D: TRBD2
DNA: TGTGCCAGCAGCCCCCGGGACAGGGTTGGAATAGGCAATCAGCCCCAGCATTTT; CDR3: CASSPRDRVGIGNQPQHF; size: -; V: TRBV7-3; J: TRBJ1-5; D: TRBD1
DNA: TGTGCCAGCAGTTACGGGGGGTCGGAAGAGACCCAGTACTTC; CDR3: CASSYGGSEETQYF; size: -; V: TRBV28; J: TRBJ2-5; D: TRBD2
DNA: TGTGCCAGCAGCCCCGCCCTCGGGGGGGCAGAAAAACTGTTTTTT; CDR3: CASSPALGGAEKLFF; size: once; V: TRBV7-2; J: TRBJ1-4; D: -
DNA: TGTGCCAGCAGAAGGACAGGAGGAACTGAAGCTTTCTTT; CDR3: CASRRTGGTEAFF; size: -; V: TRBV7-9; J: TRBJ1-1; D: TRBD1
DNA: TGTGCCAGCAGCTTAACCGTGACAGGTCTGATGAACACTGAAGCTTTCTTT; CDR3: CASSLTVTGLMNTEAFF; size: -; V: TRBV13; J: TRBJ1-1; D: -
DNA: TGTGCCAGTAGTCTGGATGGAGAGGGTGGCTCTGAAGCTTTCTTT; CDR3: CASSLDGEGGSEAFF; size: -; V: TRBV19; J: TRBJ1-1; D: -
DNA: TGCGCCAGCAGCCCGGCAGTAGCGGGTTCTGCTCAAGAGACCCAGTACTTC; CDR3: CASSPAVAGSAQETQYF; size: -; V: TRBV5-1; J: TRBJ2-5; D: TRBD2
DNA: TGCAGCGTTGCGGACGGGACAGGAGGGGGCTACACCTTC; CDR3: CSVADGTGGGYTF; size: -; V: TRBV29-1; J: TRBJ1-2; D: TRBD1
DNA: TGCAGCGTTTTGGAGTTATATGGCTACACCTTC; CDR3: CSVLELYGYTF; size: -; V: TRBV29-1; J: TRBJ1-2; D: -
DNA: TGTGCCAGCAGCCAATGGACAGGGGGCTCCGGGGAGCTGTTTTTT; CDR3: CASSQWTGGSGELFF; size: -; V: TRBV14; J: TRBJ2-2; D: TRBD1
DNA: TGTGCCAGCAGTGAGGAGGGCGACGAGCAGTACTTC; CDR3: CASSEEGDEQYF; size: -; V: TRBV2; J: TRBJ2-7; D: -
DNA: TGTGCCAGCAGTTTATTAGAGGATACGCAGTATTTT; CDR3: CASSLLEDTQYF; size: few; V: TRBV28; J: TRBJ2-3; D: -
DNA: TGTGCCAGCAGCGGTACCGGGACAGGGCCCTATAATTCACCCCTCCACTTT; CDR3: CASSGTGTGPYNSPLHF; size: -; V: TRBV5-6; J: TRBJ1-6; D: TRBD1
DNA: TGTGCCAGCAGTGAGGCGGGGGCCATCCGGGAGACCCAGTACTTC; CDR3: CASSEAGAIRETQYF; size: few; V: TRBV2; J: TRBJ2-5; D: -
DNA: TGTGCCAGCAGCGGCAACAGGGGAGACTATAATTCACCCCTCCACTTT; CDR3: CASSGNRGDYNSPLHF; size: -; V: TRBV11-1; J: TRBJ1-6; D: TRBD1
DNA: TGCGCCAGCAGCCCCAGGGTTATAGGGGCTAGTTTTATGAACACTGAAGCTTTCTTT; CDR3: CASSPRVIGASFMNTEAFF; size: -; V: TRBV4-3; J: TRBJ1-1; D: -
DNA: TGTGCCTGGATCCCCCGGGGGGGCACCGGGGAGCTGTTTTTT; CDR3: CAWIPRGGTGELFF; size: -; V: TRBV30; J: TRBJ2-2; D: TRBD2
DNA: TGCGCCAGCAGCCAACTCCGGGACATGGCTTTGGACGAGCAGTACTTC; CDR3: CASSQLRDMALDEQYF; size: -; V: TRBV4-3; J: TRBJ2-7; D: -
DNA: TGTGCCAGCAGCGTACAAGGAGGGATGAACACTGAAGCTTTCTTT; CDR3: CASSVQGGMNTEAFF; size: few; V: TRBV7-8; J: TRBJ1-1; D: -
DNA: TGTGCCAGCAGCTTGTATCCTCCGACAGGGTCAAATCAGCCCCAGCATTTT; CDR3: CASSLYPPTGSNQPQHF; size: once; V: TRBV27; J: TRBJ1-5; D: TRBD1
DNA: TGTGCCAGCAGCGGATCTAGCGGGGGGGCCTTTGAGCAGTACTTC; CDR3: CASSGSSGGAFEQYF; size: -; V: TRBV5-6; J: TRBJ2-7; D: TRBD2
DNA: TGTGCCAGCAGCCAAGGGGGCGCCTCTGGAAACACCATATATTTT; CDR3: CASSQGGASGNTIYF; size: -; V: TRBV4-2; J: TRBJ1-3; D: -
DNA: TGTGCCAGCAGTCCAACAGGGGTCTATGGCTACACCTTC; CDR3: CASSPTGVYGYTF; size: -; V: TRBV6-5; J: TRBJ1-2; D: TRBD1
DNA: TGTGCCATCAGTTACGGGGGGGTTAAAGATACGCAGTATTTT; CDR3: CAISYGGVKDTQYF; size: once; V: TRBV10-3; J: TRBJ2-3; D: TRBD2
DNA: TGCGCCAGCAGCTCAACAGGGGTCAAGAACACTGAAGCTTTCTTT; CDR3: CASSSTGVKNTEAFF; size: -; V: TRBV5-1; J: TRBJ1-1; D: TRBD1
DNA: TGTGCCAGCACCCAACAGGGCACCGGGGAGCTGTTTTTT; CDR3: CASTQQGTGELFF; size: -; V: TRBV6-6; J: TRBJ2-2; D: -
DNA: TGTTCCAGCAGCAGCGAAGTTGTAAACACCATATATTTT; CDR3: CSSSSEVVNTIYF; size: -; V: TRBV7-9; J: TRBJ1-3; D: -
DNA: TGTGCCAGCAGCTCACTTCCGGGACAGCAAACCTACGAGCAGTACTTC; CDR3: CASSSLPGQQTYEQYF; size: once; V: TRBV7-9; J: TRBJ2-7; D: TRBD1
DNA: TGTGCCAGCAGCCCCGAAATAGCGGGGGGGCCGACAGATACGCAGTATTTT; CDR3: CASSPEIAGGPTDTQYF; size: few; V: TRBV7-8; J: TRBJ2-3; D: TRBD2
DNA: TGTGCCAGCAGCTTCGGGGGAAGTAGCGGGGGGGCAGATACGCAGTATTTT; CDR3: CASSFGGSSGGADTQYF; size: -; V: TRBV5-4; J: TRBJ2-3; D: TRBD2
DNA: TGTGCCTGGAGACAGGGGTCCGGGGAGCTGTTTTTT; CDR3: CAWRQGSGELFF; size: few; V: TRBV30; J: TRBJ2-2; D: TRBD1
DNA: TGTGCCAGCAGTTCACCCGGGACATTCCTTTACTTC; CDR3: CASSSPGTFLYF; size: -; V: TRBV28; J: TRBJ2-7; D: -
DNA: TGTGCCAGCACCCGCGGGAGGGACTTAGGGCAGTACTTC; CDR3: CASTRGRDLGQYF; size: -; V: TRBV11-3; J: TRBJ2-7; D: TRBD2
DNA: TGTGCCAGCAGCTTAAGTCAGATTGAAGCTTTCTTT; CDR3: CASSLSQIEAFF; size: -; V: TRBV7-9; J: TRBJ1-1; D: -
DNA: TGTGCCAGTAGTATGGCCGGACAGTTCTACGAGCAGTACTTC; CDR3: CASSMAGQFYEQYF; size: -; V: TRBV19; J: TRBJ2-7; D: -
DNA: TGTGCCAGTAGTCAACGGACAGGGATAGGTCTTGTCTACACCTTC; CDR3: CASSQRTGIGLVYTF; size: -; V: TRBV19; J: TRBJ1-2; D: TRBD1
DNA: TGTGCCAGCAGCCCAAGCGGGGGGGAAACCTACGAGCAGTACTTC; CDR3: CASSPSGGETYEQYF; size: -; V: TRBV9; J: TRBJ2-7; D: TRBD2
DNA: TGCGCCAGCAGCCAAAGTCCAGGGAGGGATAATTCACCCCTCCACTTT; CDR3: CASSQSPGRDNSPLHF; size: -; V: TRBV4-1; J: TRBJ1-6; D: -
DNA: TGTGCCAGCAGCTTGACCGGGACAGCCGTTAATTCACCCCTCCACTTT; CDR3: CASSLTGTAVNSPLHF; size: -; V: TRBV7-6; J: TRBJ1-6; D: TRBD1
DNA: TGTGCCAGCAGCAAACGACAGGGGGGATACACAGATACGCAGTATTTT; CDR3: CASSKRQGGYTDTQYF; size: -; V: TRBV11-3; J: TRBJ2-3; D: TRBD1
DNA: TGTGCCAGCAGCCTAAGGTCAGGGATCGCAGCTTTCTTT; CDR3: CASSLRSGIAAFF; size: -; V: TRBV5-8; J: TRBJ1-1; D: -
DNA: TGTGCCAGCTCACCATTGTTTGCCCGACAGGGGGCCTCCTACAATGAGCAGTTCTTC; CDR3: CASSPLFARQGASYNEQFF; size: few; V: TRBV18; J: TRBJ2-1; D: TRBD1
DNA: TGCAGTGCCCCGGGGACACATGGCTACACCTTC; CDR3: CSAPGTHGYTF; size: -; V: TRBV20-1; J: TRBJ1-2; D: -
DNA: TGCGCCAGCAGCTTGAGAGGGGAGGTCACCGGGGAGCTGTTTTTT; CDR3: CASSLRGEVTGELFF; size: -; V: TRBV5-1; J: TRBJ2-2; D: -
DNA: TGTGCCTGGACACATGGCGGGGGGATGATCTCCTACAATGAGCAGTTCTTC; CDR3: CAWTHGGGMISYNEQFF; size: -; V: TRBV30; J: TRBJ2-1; D: TRBD2